This TCR beta chain was identified during a study of molecular identifiers for immune sequencing clone quantification (dated by TCRdb to 2017 to 2018). In the study overall: For a replicate experiment, RNA from approximately 20,000 or 100,000 naive CD8 T cells was divided into five aliquots, and four of the five aliquots were sequenced. CD8 T cells were used in a methods study to benchmark molecular-identifier clustering-based TCR repertoire sequencing (MIDCIRS) and TCR RNA copy counting.

Results the study describes overall, beyond this receptor: About three recovered TCR RNA copies per cell were obtained by modeling, versus approximately 9 by digital PCR, implying a capture efficiency of approximately 30%. When barcode sub-clustering was omitted, TCR diversity was inflated by chimeric consensus sequences, with chimeras reaching as high as 47%. Clones above 20 RNA copies held over 98% of molecules in CMV-specific effector cells but under 1% in naive cells. Even against a background of roughly 1 million naive CD8 T cells, spiked-in Jurkat TCR RNA amounting to a single cell's worth was reported to be detectable. The sizes of highly expanded clones could end up underestimated when identical TCR molecules share a barcode. Spiked-in Jurkat TCR RNA (roughly 10 copies' worth), which is not part of the donor repertoire, was contained in the naive libraries.

This clonotype occurred many times. Its antigen has not been determined. Base-call qualities are not available, and no considerably larger clone is one nucleotide away. Libraries of naive CD8 T cells were built from anywhere between roughly 17,000 and 1,000,000 sorted cells, with 10%, 30% or 50% of the purified RNA used. On a BD FACSAria II, naive CD8 T cells were FACS-sorted as CD8+CD4-CCR7+CD45RA+ and collected into RLT Plus buffer. To test detection sensitivity, Jurkat RNA equivalent to roughly nine TCR copies was spiked into samples of roughly 17,000-1,000,000 naive CD8 T cells. Enrichment of CD8 T cells was done with RosetteSep CD8+ T Cell Enrichment Cocktail plus Ficoll-Paque, and ACK red cell lysis came afterward. The library was built by means of PCR. Sequenced using a NextSeq 500. Bulk TCR libraries were prepared as previously described, using TCR primers listed in Table S5. The Qiagen AllPrep DNA/RNA kit was used to purify total RNA. Before analysis, reads from multiple sequencing runs of the same library were pooled. Per the source publication's procedure: Only reads with exact TCR constant sequence were kept, trimmed to 150 nt, and grouped by their 12-nt molecular barcodes. Reads inside each barcode group were sub-clustered using a 15% Levenshtein threshold, and a quality-weighted consensus sequence was constructed for each RNA molecule. Non-functional sequences were filtered out, along with any lower-count sequence sitting one edit away from another sequence. On the basis of fitting two negative binomial distributions, barcode sub-clusters with fewer than 20% of the maximum read count were discarded. Using fastp trimming at Q25 and MiXCR clonotype assembly, TCRdb reanalyzed the public sequencing data and kept in-frame beta chains. Rows with one shared CDR3 protein collapse into an entry with the most common genes and DNA. V and J calls and clone size were set by TCRdb, not the authors. The table for this sample lists some 97,000 distinct CDR3 sequences; roughly a third of them were counted only once. The ten top clones hold around 4.2% of the sample.

This clonotype was obtained from a human donor in good health. Some libraries in this study had Jurkat cell RNA spiked in. Specimen: naive CD8+ T cells from blood, with Jurkat cell RNA spiked in. The sample's cell subset or site label is to be understood as: FACS-sorted CD8+CD4-CCR7+CD45RA+ naive T cells.

At the DNA level, the sequence is TGTGCCAGCAGCGCACTAGCGGGAGATTTCACAGATACGCAGTATTTT. This translates into CASSALAGDFTDTQYF. The rearranged chain carries TRBV9 and TRBJ2-3; TRBD2 aligns with 11 central bases. As encoded in the germline V gene, CDR1 is SGDLS while CDR2 is YYNGEE. Measured from the cysteine to the phenylalanine, the CDR3 is 16 residues long. The only DNA kept is the CDR3, 48 bases in frame from the first base. After removal of 3 bases from V and 2 bases from J, the junction retains 5 bases not matched to a gene.